These T cell receptor beta chains were read from a single sample in a study of blood T cell repertoires in COVID-19. Generated by immunoSEQ multiplex PCR, the TCRdb table keeps only in-frame clones and is missing some. Of around 500,000 clones in the sample, 70% to 90% were seen once. The sample taken for sequencing was PBMCs or T cells enriched from blood (not recorded which). The receptors here all came from a woman aged 60 to 75 who had recovered from COVID-19. Both conserved end residues are part of each CDR3. A D gene is named only where the DNA matches it firmly. Clone size is given for some rows only: seen once, a few or many times, or a class if the clone is expanded.

J,V,D,size,DNA,CDR3
TRBJ1-3,TRBV3-1/TRBV3-2,.,.,TGTGCCAGCAGCCAAGACCACTCTGGAAACACCATATATTTT,CASSQDHSGNTIYF
TRBJ1-2,TRBV19,TRBD1,.,TGTGCCAGTAGTATAGCGCCAGGACAGGCGACATACAACTATGGCTACACCTTC,CASSIAPGQATYNYGYTF
TRBJ2-1,TRBV29-1,TRBD2,.,TGCAGCGGAGGAGCGGGAGGATGGTACAATGAGCAGTTCTTC,CSGGAGGWYNEQFF
TRBJ2-2,TRBV15,.,once,TGTGCCACCAGCCACACGGCAGGGCGGGACGGGGAGCTGTTTTTT,CATSHTAGRDGELFF
TRBJ1-2,TRBV7-9,TRBD1,.,TGTGCCAGCAGCCCAGGGACAGGCGAATATGGCTACACCTTC,CASSPGTGEYGYTF
TRBJ2-5,TRBV6-2/TRBV6-3,TRBD2,.,TGTGCCAGCAGCCTACCCCTCGGGGGGTCGGAGACCCAGTACTTC,CASSLPLGGSETQYF
TRBJ2-3,TRBV5-1,TRBD2,.,TGCGCCAGCAGCTTGCCCCTAGCGGGGGGTGCAGATACGCAGTATTTT,CASSLPLAGGADTQYF
TRBJ2-7,TRBV6-1,.,.,TGTGCCAGCAGTGATATAGGGGGGGCGCCGGGCGAGCAGTACTTC,CASSDIGGAPGEQYF
TRBJ1-2,TRBV5-1,.,.,TGCGCCAGCAGCTTGGTGGCAGGGGAGGGAGGCTACACCTTC,CASSLVAGEGGYTF
TRBJ2-1,TRBV10-3,TRBD1,once,TGTGCCATCGGGGCAGCCAGGGGGCTGAACAATGAGCAGTTCTTC,CAIGAARGLNNEQFF
TRBJ2-7,TRBV6-5,.,.,TGTGCCAGCAGTTACGTCGGCGGTGTCTACGAGCAGTACTTC,CASSYVGGVYEQYF
TRBJ1-5,TRBV10-3,.,.,TGTGCCATCAGTGAAATACAGGGAACGGGTCAGCCCCAGCATTTT,CAISEIQGTGQPQHF
TRBJ1-5,TRBV7-8,.,.,TGTGCCAGCAGCTTAGGAGCCCAAGGCAATCAGCCCCAGCATTTT,CASSLGAQGNQPQHF
TRBJ1-5,TRBV15,.,.,TGTGCCACCAGCAGAGATAACTTTAGCAATCAGCCCCAGCATTTT,CATSRDNFSNQPQHF
TRBJ1-5,TRBV3-1/TRBV3-2,TRBD1,.,TGTGCCAGCAGTCTTGGGACAGGGGAGGATCAGCCCCAGCATTTT,CASSLGTGEDQPQHF
TRBJ2-2,TRBV18,.,.,TGTGCCAGCTCACAATCGCCGGGGTTAGGCACCGGGGAGCTGTTTTTT,CASSQSPGLGTGELFF
TRBJ2-1,TRBV19,.,.,TGTGCCAGTTCCGACAGGAGGTCCTACAATGAGCAGTTCTTC,CASSDRRSYNEQFF
TRBJ1-6,TRBV25-1,TRBD1,.,TGTGCCAGCAGTGAATATCTATCACAGGGGTGGAATTCACCCCTCCACTTT,CASSEYLSQGWNSPLHF
TRBJ2-2,TRBV6-1,.,few,TGTGCCAGCAGTGAAAGGAGAACCGGGGAGCTGTTTTTT,CASSERRTGELFF
TRBJ2-3,TRBV19,.,.,TGTGCCAGTAGTAGGCGACAGCCCACAGATACGCAGTATTTT,CASSRRQPTDTQYF
TRBJ1-5,TRBV7-9,.,.,TGTGCCAGCAGTATAGGGGGTAGCAATCAGCCCCAGCATTTT,CASSIGGSNQPQHF
TRBJ1-3,TRBV6-1,.,once,TGTGCCAGCAGTGAACTCCAGGGGGGAAACACCATATATTTT,CASSELQGGNTIYF
TRBJ1-1,TRBV6-2/TRBV6-3,.,.,TGTGCCAGCAGCATCCTCGGGCCGGGAGAAGCTTTCTTT,CASSILGPGEAFF
TRBJ1-4,TRBV4-1,TRBD1,.,TGCGCCAGCAATCCACAGGGGAATGAAAAACTGTTTTTT,CASNPQGNEKLFF
TRBJ2-2,TRBV2,.,.,TGTGCCAGCAGTGAAGTGAATTGGGGGCACGGGGAGCTGTTTTTT,CASSEVNWGHGELFF
TRBJ2-2,TRBV6-2/TRBV6-3,.,.,TGTGCCAGCAGTCAGAACACCGGGGAGCTGTTTTTT,CASSQNTGELFF
TRBJ1-5,TRBV7-2,.,.,TGTGCCAGCAGCCCCACGCGGGGGAGCAATCAGCCCCAGCATTTT,CASSPTRGSNQPQHF
TRBJ1-2,TRBV2,.,.,TGTGCCAGCAGTGGGAGATATGGCTACACCTTC,CASSGRYGYTF
TRBJ1-6,TRBV18,.,.,TGTGCCAGCTCACCACAGCGAGCTCACCCTTCTTCTTCACCCCTCCACTTT,CASSPQRAHPSSSPLHF
TRBJ2-3,TRBV6-5,.,.,TGTGCCAGCAGTTTTCAGGACAGCCGCACAGATACGCAGTATTTT,CASSFQDSRTDTQYF
TRBJ2-2,TRBV28,.,.,TGTGCCAGCAGTACAAACACCGGGGAGCTGTTTTTT,CASSTNTGELFF
TRBJ1-5,TRBV6-6,.,.,TGTGCCAGCAGTTCGACAGGAAATAATCAGCCCCAGCATTTT,CASSSTGNNQPQHF
TRBJ2-7,TRBV7-9,TRBD1,.,TGTGCCAGCAGCTTAAAGACAGGGCCGTGGAACGAGCAGTACTTC,CASSLKTGPWNEQYF
TRBJ2-2,TRBV19,.,.,TGTGCCAGTAGTACATTTGACAGGTCCGGGGAGCTGTTTTTT,CASSTFDRSGELFF
TRBJ2-2,TRBV3-1/TRBV3-2,TRBD2,.,TGTGCCAGCACCCTGACTAGCGGGGGGGGTACCGGGGAGCTGTTTTTT,CASTLTSGGGTGELFF
TRBJ1-1,TRBV18,.,.,TGTGCCAGCTCACCCGGGGAGTGGGGCACTGAAGCTTTCTTT,CASSPGEWGTEAFF
TRBJ2-3,TRBV7-2,.,.,TGTGCCAGCAGCTTAGGCGGCTCCGCGGATACGCAGTATTTT,CASSLGGSADTQYF
TRBJ2-1,TRBV29-1,.,once,TGCAGCGCATACAGGGTATCGGACAATGAGCAGTTCTTC,CSAYRVSDNEQFF
TRBJ2-3,TRBV10-3,TRBD1,.,TGTGCCATCAGCGGACAGGGAAGCACAGATACGCAGTATTTT,CAISGQGSTDTQYF
TRBJ2-2,TRBV10-1,TRBD1,.,TGCGCCAGCAGCGGCAAAGGACAGGGCGTTAACACCGGGGAGCTGTTTTTT,CASSGKGQGVNTGELFF
TRBJ1-2,TRBV19,.,.,TGTGCCAGTAGTCCCCACTCCGGAAGACTAAACCACAACTATGGCTACACCTTC,CASSPHSGRLNHNYGYTF
TRBJ1-4,TRBV28,.,.,TGTGCCAGCTCACCGGGAGTTAATGAAAAACTGTTTTTT,CASSPGVNEKLFF
TRBJ1-3,TRBV6-5,.,once,TGTGCCAGCAGTTACGGCAGGGAAAGGGGAAACACCATATATTTT,CASSYGRERGNTIYF
TRBJ2-3,TRBV4-1,TRBD1,.,TGCGCCAGCAGCCCGAATCGACAGGGGACAGATACGCAGTATTTT,CASSPNRQGTDTQYF
TRBJ2-7,TRBV2,.,.,TGTGCCAGCAGTGAAGCCCGGGACACCTATTTCTACGAGCAGTACTTC,CASSEARDTYFYEQYF
TRBJ1-4,TRBV5-1,TRBD1,few,TGCGCCAGCAGCTTGAACAGGGGGGATGAAAAACTGTTTTTT,CASSLNRGDEKLFF
TRBJ1-1,TRBV2,.,once,TGTGCCAGCATAATGGGGGGAAACATGAACACTGAAGCTTTCTTT,CASIMGGNMNTEAFF
TRBJ2-5,TRBV2,.,.,TGTGCCAGCAATGGAGGGCCTCAGCAGACCCAGTACTTC,CASNGGPQQTQYF
TRBJ1-1,TRBV6-5,.,.,TGTGCCAGCAGTTTCCGACAGGCTCTGAACACTGAAGCTTTCTTT,CASSFRQALNTEAFF
TRBJ1-6,TRBV10-1,TRBD1,.,TGCGCCAGCAGTGGACAGGGGGCTTCACCCCTCCACTTT,CASSGQGASPLHF